This T cell receptor (beta chain) was identified during a study of STAT5B mutations in CD4+ large granular lymphocyte leukemia. General observations from the study: Compared with healthy controls (2/35), patient top clones favored TRBV06 (8/27).

With regard to this clone: As yet, its antigen is unknown.

The length of the CDR3 is 14 residues. Germline loops: CDR1 GTSNPN, CDR2 SVGIG (reference sequence). V shed 1 base and J shed 5 bases, with 11 bases lying between them. Produced via immunoSEQ multiplex PCR; TCRdb's table is partial and in-frame only. The sample includes around 4,800 clones, about four fifths seen only once; the top ten take 8% to 10%. The V gene is TRBV30, the J gene TRBJ2-2; D is ambiguous. This clonotype was sampled from an older man with CD4+ T-cell large granular lymphocyte leukemia. The source material was PBMCs. The CDR3 DNA reads as TGTGCCTGGAGTGGCGGCTTTGTAACCGGGGAGCTGTTTTTT. This translates into CAWSGGFVTGELFF.